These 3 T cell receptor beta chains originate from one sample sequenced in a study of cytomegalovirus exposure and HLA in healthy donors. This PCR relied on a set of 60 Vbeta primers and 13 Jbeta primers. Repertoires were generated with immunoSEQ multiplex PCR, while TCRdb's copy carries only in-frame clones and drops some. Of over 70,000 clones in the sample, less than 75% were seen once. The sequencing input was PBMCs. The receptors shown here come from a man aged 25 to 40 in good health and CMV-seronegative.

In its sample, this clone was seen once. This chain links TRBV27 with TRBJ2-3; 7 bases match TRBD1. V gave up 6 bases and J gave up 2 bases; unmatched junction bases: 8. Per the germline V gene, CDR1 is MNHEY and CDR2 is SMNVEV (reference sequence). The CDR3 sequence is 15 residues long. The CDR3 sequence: CASSLGDRATDTQYF. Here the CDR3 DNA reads TGTGCCAGCAGCCTGGGAGACAGGGCCACAGATACGCAGTATTTT.

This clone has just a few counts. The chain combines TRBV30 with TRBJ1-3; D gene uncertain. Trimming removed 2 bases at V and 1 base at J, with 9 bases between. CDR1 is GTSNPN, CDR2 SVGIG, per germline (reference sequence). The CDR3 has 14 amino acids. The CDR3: CAWSPGVSGNTIYF. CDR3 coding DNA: TGTGCCTGGAGTCCCGGGGTATCTGGAAACACCATATATTTT. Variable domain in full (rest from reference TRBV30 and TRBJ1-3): SQTIHQWPATLVQPVGSPLSLECTVEGTSNPNLYWYRQAAGRGLQLLFYSVGIGQISSEVPQNLSASRPQDRQFILSSKKLLLSDSGFYLCAWSPGVSGNTIYFGEGSWLTVV.

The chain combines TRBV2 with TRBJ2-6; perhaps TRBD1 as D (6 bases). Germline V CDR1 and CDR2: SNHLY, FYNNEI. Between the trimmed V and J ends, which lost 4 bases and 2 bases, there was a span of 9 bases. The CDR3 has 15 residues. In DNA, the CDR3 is TGTGCCAGCAGTGTACAGGGCGCTGGGGCCAACGTCCTGACTTTC. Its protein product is CASSVQGAGANVLTF.